Reported below is one TCR beta chain. Its antigen is not known. In TCRdb, the reads were re-called with MiXCR into one record per CDR3 protein. Of roughly 990,000 distinct CDR3 sequences listed, roughly 30% were seen once; the top ten hold more than 12%. These data are taken from a study of T cell repertoires in cytomegalovirus infection. The CDR3 sequence is 16 residues long. V shed 3 bases, J shed 4 bases, and the junction held 3 bases outside the gene matches. Per germline, CDR1 MDHEN and CDR2 SYDVKM. This TCR derives from a human donor in good health (CMV status not recorded). Some clones in this sample may be carry-over from other donors' samples. J is TRBJ2-3 and V is TRBV28; TRBD2 matches at 14 bases. This sample comprised cultured CD8+ T cells from PBMCs, obtained from culture after CMV antigen stimulation. The CDR3 reads CASSFRTSGGSDTQYF. CDR3 nucleotide sequence: TGTGCCAGCAGTTTTAGGACTAGCGGGGGGTCAGATACGCAGTATTTT.